The clone carrying this TCR beta chain has only one observation. The data belong to a study of T cell changes during pregnancy in multiple sclerosis. Germline assignment: CDR1 GTSNPN and CDR2 SVGIG (reference sequence). The CDR3 length is 13 residues. The germline V and J ends were trimmed by 2 bases and 0 bases, with 4 bases remaining between them. Clones were sequenced by immunoSEQ multiplex PCR, and TCRdb holds only the in-frame ones, with some missing. The sample includes more than 35,000 clones, around 90% seen only once; the top ten take 0.37%. V usage is TRBV30 and J usage is TRBJ1-4; D remains ambiguous. This sequence originates from a female donor in good health, enrolled as a control in a pregnancy study. The sequences come from CD4+ T cells from peripheral blood mononuclear cells, collected in the third trimester of pregnancy. The CDR3 reads CAWSTATNEKLFF. DNA of the CDR3: TGTGCCTGGAGTACAGCAACTAATGAAAAACTGTTTTTT.